This TCR beta chain originates from a study of OX40 agonist ivuxolimab in advanced cancers. Trimming cost V 1 base and J 3 bases, with 8 bases left between them. The CDR3 loop spans 14 amino acids. Germline V CDR1 and CDR2: KGHSH, LQKENI. Notes on the study in general: Antigen specificity was not determined for the expanded peripheral T cells.

On this clone: Its antigen is unknown.

Assay: immunoSEQ multiplex PCR; the TCRdb copy retains only in-frame clones and omits some. The table has 57,000 or so clones, 92% seen once. The V gene is TRBV18, the J gene TRBJ2-3, with D perhaps TRBD2 (7 bases). The specimen was CD4+ or CD8+ T cells sorted from blood, collected in a trial of the OX40 agonist ivuxolimab. The clonotype comes from an adult with an advanced solid tumor such as melanoma, head and neck, liver or kidney cancer. The CDR3 reads CASSPQGGTDTQYF. CDR3 coding DNA: TGTGCCAGCTCACCACAGGGGGGGACAGATACGCAGTATTTT.